This is a list of T cell receptor beta chains from one sample in a study of cytomegalovirus exposure and HLA in healthy donors. Sequenced by immunoSEQ multiplex PCR; TCRdb stores in-frame clones only, minus some. The sample records tens of thousands of clones, around 96% being singletons. Input material: PBMCs. These receptors originate from a woman between 18 and 29 years old in good health and CMV-seronegative. The CDR3 runs from the conserved cysteine through the conserved F or W. Fields, in order: V gene, CDR3 protein.

V gene: TRBV18
CDR3 protein: CASSPEREARGYGYTF

V gene: TRBV6-6
CDR3 protein: CASSYMAEGTQYF

V gene: TRBV6-4
CDR3 protein: CASSEAGGSTDTQYF

V gene: TRBV28
CDR3 protein: CASSQQGAPGGYTF

V gene: TRBV4-3
CDR3 protein: CASSQTSGDQETQYF

V gene: TRBV28
CDR3 protein: CASSRQGSGGAFF

V gene: TRBV28
CDR3 protein: CASTEGGSGYTF

V gene: TRBV11-2
CDR3 protein: CASTLDRGISKTQYF

V gene: TRBV6-1
CDR3 protein: CASSPRTGNQPQHF

V gene: TRBV6-5
CDR3 protein: CASSPDRGGFSEQFF

V gene: TRBV9
CDR3 protein: CASSDSPRDSYEQYF

V gene: TRBV13
CDR3 protein: CASSFGAAGSYNEQFF

V gene: TRBV9
CDR3 protein: CASSVGGSGGAGEQFF

V gene: TRBV7-9
CDR3 protein: CASSQGPGTAYEQYF

V gene: TRBV29-1
CDR3 protein: CSVDPGGPLGQYF

V gene: TRBV6-6
CDR3 protein: CASGYRGHTGELFF

V gene: TRBV5-6
CDR3 protein: CASSFGAGVSTDTQYF

V gene: TRBV10-3
CDR3 protein: CAITPSGSGTQYF

V gene: TRBV5-1
CDR3 protein: CASGRSSYEQYF

V gene: TRBV7-9
CDR3 protein: CASSLVGQGYEQYF

V gene: TRBV28
CDR3 protein: CASSQVGLGSYNEQFF

V gene: TRBV7-9
CDR3 protein: CASSLGGLAGPQETQYF

V gene: TRBV20-1
CDR3 protein: CSVRDYEQYF

V gene: TRBV28
CDR3 protein: CASRGASGNQPQHF

V gene: TRBV10-3
CDR3 protein: CAISELLNTGELFF

V gene: TRBV30
CDR3 protein: CAWSVGSGGYTIYF

V gene: TRBV11-3
CDR3 protein: CASSLGRDSDTQYF

V gene: TRBV19
CDR3 protein: CASSVGMTDTEAFF

V gene: TRBV18
CDR3 protein: CASSPTVKATSGANVLTF

V gene: TRBV5-1
CDR3 protein: CASSPPDRNYGYTF

V gene: TRBV29-1
CDR3 protein: CSVEEGLGANEQFF